This TCR beta chain was sequenced for a study of CD8 T cells in ankylosing spondylitis. With molecular barcodes, quantitative 5'-RACE was used to make the TCR beta libraries. TCRdb reprocessed the 5' RACE reads via MiXCR and lists one record per CDR3 protein. Counted here are about 840,000 distinct CDR3 sequences, roughly 12% occurring once; the ten biggest clones make up 0.51%. Overall study results and limits: Significant enrichment of disease-linked clones was reported in matched ankylosing spondylitis synovial fluid. Seemingly distinctive of ankylosing spondylitis blood was a TCR beta motif formed by eight highly homologous variants. Disease-linked clones proved CD8+ and comparatively uncommon in peripheral blood.

The CDR3 has 16 residues. Per germline, CDR1 DFQATT and CDR2 SNEGSKA (reference sequence). V lost 0 bases and J lost 0, with 12 bases in between. In the case of this clonotype: Its antigen is as yet unknown.

The V call is TRBV20-1, the J call TRBJ2-1; the D gene is possibly TRBD2 (5 bases). The receptor was isolated from a male donor with ankylosing spondylitis. The sequenced material came from blood, either unsorted or a sorted T cell fraction (not recorded which). The CDR3 protein is CSARDWTFLSYNEQFF. The CDR3 nucleotides read TGCAGTGCTAGAGATTGGACTTTCCTCTCCTACAATGAGCAGTTCTTC.